Listed here is a single T cell receptor (beta chain). The data belong to a study of blood T cell repertoires in COVID-19. At the level of the study: Samples of COVID-19 (acute and convalescent) were obtained from the United States, Italy and Spain. The analysed material was cDNA or gDNA that came from T cells, B-cell-depleted T cells, or PBMCs.

Some clones are missing from TCRdb's copy, which holds only in-frame ones; the method was immunoSEQ multiplex PCR. The sample lists about 220,000 clones, about 78% occurring once. The length of the CDR3 is 16 residues. V lost 0 bases and J lost 6; bases outside the gene matches: 8. The V gene's germline CDR1 is SGHVS and CDR2 FQNEAQ. The chain carries TRBV7-8 and TRBJ1-5; 7 bases fit TRBD1. The receptor was derived from a woman aged 70 to 79 with acute or convalescent COVID-19. Sequencing was done on a sample of peripheral blood. The CDR3 region is CASSLARQGGRQPQHF. CDR3 bases: TGTGCCAGCAGCTTAGCTCGACAGGGCGGGCGTCAGCCCCAGCATTTT.